The 11 T cell receptor beta chains presented below share a single source sample, sequenced in a study of blood T cell repertoires in COVID-19. Sequencing was performed with immunoSEQ multiplex PCR; in TCRdb, only in-frame clones are kept and a portion is missing. Of 180,000 or so clones listed, more than 70% are singletons. Input material: PBMCs or T cells enriched from blood (not recorded which). The receptors were sampled from a man aged 40-55 years who had recovered from COVID-19.

On this clone itself: Other DNA variants within this sample encode the same CDR3. The chain uses TRBV6-1 and TRBJ1-5, with a possible D match to TRBD1 (5 bases). Germline V gives CDR1 MNHNS, CDR2 SASEGT. This CDR3 is 14 amino acids long. Trimming cost V 3 bases and J 2 bases, with 8 bases left between them. CDR3 bases: TGTGCCAGCAGTGAGGGAGGGGGCAATCAGCCCCAGCATTTT. Translation gives CASSEGGGNQPQHF.

The V call is TRBV18, the J call TRBJ2-3, with 9 bases that match TRBD1. Unmatched junction bases numbered 3, after V lost 1 base and J lost 1 base. Germline V gene lookup returns CDR1 KGHSH and CDR2 LQKENI. CDR3 length equals 16 residues. The CDR3: CASSPLGQGRTDTQYF. The CDR3 DNA sequence: TGTGCCAGCTCACCACTAGGACAGGGGCGCACAGATACGCAGTATTTT.

The chain is built from TRBV6-5 and TRBJ1-6; D gene ambiguous. From germline, CDR1 is MNHEY and CDR2 SVGAGI. This CDR3 is 13 amino acids long. The ends were cut back, 5 bases at V and 9 bases at J, with 11 bases in the middle. The CDR3 loop reads CASSPGSASPLHF. As DNA, the CDR3 is TGTGCCAGCAGTCCGGGAAGCGCTTCACCCCTCCACTTT.

In nucleotides, the CDR3 is TGCGCCAGCAGCCAAGAAAGCAGGGCCAATCAGCCCCAGCATTTT. Amino acid sequence: CASSQESRANQPQHF. V and J are TRBV4-1 and TRBJ1-5, with D possibly being TRBD1 (5 bases). Germline CDR1 and CDR2: MGHRA and YSYEKL. The CDR3 covers 15 residues. V lost 0 bases and J lost 3, with 9 bases in between.

In its sample, this clone was seen once. The chain couples TRBV28 to TRBJ2-1; 9 positions match TRBD2. The CDR3 runs 16 residues. The V and J ends lost 3 bases and 2 bases, in that order; junction bases with no gene match: 5. Germline CDR1 and CDR2: MDHEN and SYDVKM. CDR3: CASSLASGEAYNEQFF. CDR3 sequence (DNA): TGTGCCAGCAGTTTGGCTAGCGGGGAAGCCTACAATGAGCAGTTCTTC.

The chain is built from TRBV9 and TRBJ1-2; 7 nucleotides line up with TRBD1. Germline CDR1 reads SGDLS; CDR2 reads YYNGEE. V dropped 3 bases and J dropped 0; count of bases not matched to a gene: 5. This CDR3 region has 15 residues. The CDR3 region has the DNA TGTGCCAGCAGCGCCATAGACAGGGCTAACTATGGCTACACCTTC. This translates into CASSAIDRANYGYTF.

The V and J genes are TRBV9 and TRBJ1-2, with D perhaps TRBD1 (6 bases). There are 15 residues in the CDR3. CDR1 SGDLS and CDR2 YYNGEE come from the germline V gene. Trimming removed 4 bases from V and 0 bases from J, with 13 bases in between. The CDR3 protein is CASSPRTDSNYGYTF. The CDR3 nucleotides are TGTGCCAGCAGCCCCCGGACAGATTCTAACTATGGCTACACCTTC.

This chain connects TRBV30 to TRBJ1-1; perhaps TRBD1 as D (6 bases). The V and J ends lost 4 bases and 12 bases respectively, with 15 bases between them. This CDR3 spans 11 amino acids. Per the germline V gene, CDR1 is GTSNPN and CDR2 is SVGIG (reference sequence). CDR3 DNA: TGTGCCTGGAATAGGCAGGGGTCAACTTTCTTT. This gives the protein CAWNRQGSTFF.

The rearrangement links TRBV11-1 to TRBJ2-3; 7 bases agree with TRBD2. This CDR3 region has 15 residues. V shed 5 bases, J shed 2 bases, and the junction held 7 bases outside the gene matches. Germline V gives CDR1 SGHAT, CDR2 FQDESV (reference sequence). For the CDR3, the DNA is TGTGCCAGCAGCCCCAACGCGGGAGACACAGATACGCAGTATTTT. This translates into CASSPNAGDTDTQYF.

This clone was observed a few times. The V and J genes are TRBV12-2 and TRBJ1-6; the listed D gene, TRBD1, was not tested against the DNA. TRBV12-2 is annotated as a pseudogene. This CDR3 is 15 amino acids long. The CDR3 DNA reads TGTGCAAGTCGCACCAGGGGGCAGGGGAATTCACCCCTCCACTTT. This gives the protein CASRTRGQGNSPLHF.

This rearrangement joins TRBV28 to TRBJ1-2; a possible D gene is TRBD1 (5 bases). This CDR3 contains 12 residues. Germline values: CDR1 MDHEN, CDR2 SYDVKM. Trimming pared 3 bases from V and 5 bases from J, leaving 7 bases between. CDR3 residues: CASSLAGYGYTF. CDR3 nucleotide sequence: TGTGCCAGCAGTTTGGCAGGGTATGGCTACACCTTC.